These T cell receptor beta chains were read from a single sample in a study of regulatory T cells in long-lasting Graves disease. TCRdb independently ran MiXCR on the multiplex PCR reads; one entry per CDR3 protein. Counted here are hundreds of thousands of distinct CDR3 sequences, 15% to 20% occurring once; the ten biggest clones make up about 18%. These same data were also listed under a study on T cells in Graves' hyperthyroidism and ophthalmopathy.

The material sequenced was peripheral blood mononuclear cells (PBMCs), taken at new diagnosis, from a patient treated with antithyroid drugs. The receptors derive from a woman between 25 and 40 years old with Graves disease. The conserved cysteine and the conserved F or W are not part of the CDR3 here.

TRBJ2-1 | TRBV5-1 | 14 | ASSLALGGRNNEQF
TRBJ1-2 | TRBV28 | 12 | ASSPDGRRGGYT
TRBJ1-4 | TRBV29-1 | 11 | SVEGGGGVVRF
TRBJ1-2 | TRBV11-2 | 14 | ASSLNFGTGPYGYT
TRBJ2-5 | TRBV7-9 | 14 | ASSRTLAGIQETQY
TRBJ2-1 | TRBV7-9 | 12 | ASSAQGTKNEQF
TRBJ2-1 | TRBV29-1 | 12 | SVVRGGGNNEQF
TRBJ2-5 | TRBV9 | 11 | ASSVSVEETQY
TRBJ1-3 | TRBV3-1 | 13 | ASSQASGSGNTIY
TRBJ2-1 | TRBV5-8 | 13 | ASSLGTVSYNEQF
TRBJ2-5 | TRBV4-1 | 14 | ASSQGYREVQETQY
TRBJ2-3 | TRBV9 | 13 | ASSVVRGSTDTQY
TRBJ2-3 | TRBV5-1 | 13 | ASSLEGEGADTQY
TRBJ2-1 | TRBV18 | 14 | ASSPSWGGMVVEQF
TRBJ2-6 | TRBV7-3 | 15 | ASSLLFGVSGANVLT
TRBJ1-3 | TRBV18 | 13 | ASSKGQQNGNTIY
TRBJ1-5 | TRBV28 | 13 | ASSRTGGITQPQH
TRBJ2-7 | TRBV15 | 11 | ATSSPPLYEQY
TRBJ1-2 | TRBV27 | 12 | ASSLLGTVDGYT